The 18 T cell receptor beta chains below all came from one sample that was sequenced in a study of blood T cell repertoires in COVID-19. Sequencing was performed with immunoSEQ multiplex PCR; in TCRdb, only in-frame clones are kept and a portion is missing. The data hold 450,000 to 500,000 clones, with approximately 90% observed a single time. Material for sequencing was PBMCs or T cells enriched from blood (not recorded which). Receptor source: a young woman who had recovered from COVID-19.

The chain recombines TRBV9 with TRBJ1-2, with 7 bases aligning to TRBD1. With V trimmed by 3 bases and J by 7 bases, 3 bases remained unmatched. Germline assignment: CDR1 SGDLS and CDR2 YYNGEE. This CDR3 is 12 amino acids long. The CDR3 here is CASSEGDSGYTF. In DNA form, the CDR3 reads TGTGCCAGCAGCGAGGGGGACAGTGGCTACACCTTC.

V and J are TRBV2 and TRBJ1-6; D remains unclear. This CDR3 region has 15 residues. Germline CDR1 is SNHLY and CDR2 is FYNNEI. With 8 bases removed from V and 0 bases from J, the gap between germline ends came to 11 bases. The DNA of the CDR3 is TGTGCCAGCCGGTACACTAGCTCCTATAATTCACCCCTCCACTTT. This sequence encodes CASRYTSSYNSPLHF. Supplemented by reference TRBV2 and TRBJ1-6, the full variable domain reads EPEVTQTPSHQVTQMGQEVILRCVPISNHLYFYWYRQILGQKVEFLVSFYNNEISEKSEIFDDQFSVERPDGSNFTLKIRSTKLEDSAMYFCASRYTSSYNSPLHFGNGTRLTVT.

This clone is a singleton in its sample. Germline is not matched at one junction end, which may reflect a read error. The rearrangement links TRBV5-1 to TRBJ1-2; 8 bases agree with TRBD1. The germline V gene encodes CDR1 SGHRS and CDR2 YFSETQ. There are 16 residues in the CDR3. CDR3 sequence reads: CASTLVPTGGTDGYTF. Here the CDR3 DNA reads TGCGCCAGCACCTTGGTCCCAACAGGGGGAACGGATGGCTACACCTTC. Complete variable domain (other parts from reference TRBV5-1 and TRBJ1-2): KAGVTQTPRYLIKTRGQQVTLSCSPISGHRSVSWYQQTPGQGLQFLFEYFSETQRNKGNFPGRFSGRQFSNSRSEMNVSTLELGDSALYLCASTLVPTGGTDGYTFGSGTRLTVV.

This chain uses TRBV5-1 with TRBJ1-6; TRBD1 matches 8 bases. This CDR3 region has 15 residues. Germline loops: CDR1 SGHRS, CDR2 YFSETQ. Trimming at V came to 4 bases and at J to 9 bases, leaving 9 bases not matched to a gene. The CDR3: CASSQHRGSGSPLHF. In DNA form, the CDR3 reads TGCGCCAGCAGCCAGCACAGGGGGTCGGGTTCACCCCTCCACTTT. Supplemented by reference TRBV5-1 and TRBJ1-6, the full variable domain reads KAGVTQTPRYLIKTRGQQVTLSCSPISGHRSVSWYQQTPGQGLQFLFEYFSETQRNKGNFPGRFSGRQFSNSRSEMNVSTLELGDSALYLCASSQHRGSGSPLHFGNGTRLTVT.

This clone has only one observation. The chain employs TRBV14 and TRBJ2-5; 9 nucleotides match TRBD2. Germline CDR1 is SGHDN and CDR2 is FVKESK. The V and J ends lost 0 bases and 4 bases, in that order; junction bases with no gene match: 9. This CDR3 contains 17 residues. CDR3 sequence reads: CASSQEFGIAGAETQYF. CDR3 nucleotide sequence: TGTGCCAGCAGCCAAGAGTTTGGAATAGCGGGGGCAGAGACCCAGTACTTC.

This clone was seen once. This chain links TRBV5-4 with TRBJ1-2; TRBD1 matches at 7 bases. V trimming: 4 bases; J trimming: 2 bases; junction bases outside the gene matches: 2. Germline lookup yields CDR1 SGHNT and CDR2 YYREEE (reference sequence). CDR3 length: 13 amino acids. This chain's CDR3 is CASSPGQNYGYTF. CDR3 in DNA: TGTGCCAGCAGCCCGGGACAGAACTATGGCTACACCTTC.

This clone was counted a single time. V and J are TRBV2 and TRBJ1-6; D is possibly TRBD1 (6 bases). Trimming stripped 4 bases from V and 7 bases from J, with 11 bases between. CDR1 is SNHLY and CDR2 is FYNNEI in the germline V gene. The CDR3 consists of 14 residues. This CDR3 is CASSGTGMNSPLHF. Written as DNA, the CDR3 is TGTGCCAGCAGTGGTACAGGGATGAATTCACCCCTCCACTTT.

The V gene is TRBV2, the J gene TRBJ1-6; 7 bases fit TRBD1. CDR1 is SNHLY, CDR2 FYNNEI, per germline. Trimming removed 5 bases from V and 8 bases from J; junction bases left unmatched: 6. The CDR3 length is 14 residues. Here the CDR3 reads CASSRITGDSPLHF. CDR3 in DNA: TGTGCCAGCAGTCGAATAACAGGGGATTCACCCCTCCACTTT.

The J gene is TRBJ1-1, the V gene TRBV19; D may be TRBD1 (5 bases). This CDR3 region has 14 residues. V was pared by 8 bases and J by 4 bases, with 17 bases between. Germline lookup yields CDR1 LNHDA and CDR2 SQIVND (reference sequence). The CDR3 nucleotides are TGTGCCAGTTCGACAGCTCTGGGGGGCACTGAAGCTTTCTTT. This encodes CASSTALGGTEAFF.

This clone was observed a handful of times. The chain is built from TRBV28 and TRBJ1-4; D remains unclear. The CDR3 extends over 14 amino acids. The V end was cut by 5 bases, the J end by 8 bases, with 15 bases between. The germline V gene encodes CDR1 MDHEN and CDR2 SYDVKM. The CDR3 loop reads CASSHPQVGEKLFF. Here the CDR3 DNA reads TGTGCCAGCAGTCACCCTCAGGTCGGCGAAAAACTGTTTTTT.

The chain couples TRBV28 to TRBJ1-2; 8 nucleotides align to TRBD1. CDR3 length: 16 amino acids. Germline CDR1 and CDR2: MDHEN and SYDVKM. V gave up 8 bases and J gave up 1 base; unmatched junction bases: 12. The CDR3 here is CASEPAGTGYNYGYTF. The CDR3 nucleotides are TGTGCCAGCGAGCCAGCCGGGACAGGTTATAACTATGGCTACACCTTC.

The rearrangement joins TRBV6-1 to TRBJ2-1, with no clear D. CDR1 and CDR2 from the germline V gene are MNHNS and SASEGT. V dropped 0 bases and J dropped 6 bases, with 9 bases sitting between them. CDR3 length equals 14 residues. DNA of the CDR3: TGTGCCAGCAGTGAAGCTACGGTGATCAATGAGCAGTTCTTC. Translating it yields CASSEATVINEQFF.

The table lists this clone with a count of one. The chain has TRBV3-1 (or the pseudogene TRBV3-2) and TRBJ2-3; no firm D call. Germline V CDR1 and CDR2: LGHDT, YNNKEL (reference sequence). Trimming pared 1 base from V and 0 bases from J, leaving 11 bases between. CDR3 length: 16 amino acids. The CDR3 spells CASSQGLISSTDTQYF. CDR3 nucleotide sequence: TGTGCCAGCAGCCAAGGACTCATCTCTAGCACAGATACGCAGTATTTT.

V is TRBV30 and J is TRBJ2-3; 10 bases agree with TRBD1. With 4 bases clipped from V and 5 bases from J, the junction kept 9 bases outside the gene matches. The CDR3 length is 15 residues. CDR1 is GTSNPN, CDR2 SVGIG, per germline (reference sequence). The chain's CDR3 is CAWTPGTGVQDTQYF. The CDR3 nucleotides are TGTGCCTGGACTCCCGGGACAGGGGTTCAAGATACGCAGTATTTT.

J is TRBJ1-5 and V is TRBV6-5; D may be TRBD1 (5 bases). CDR1 and CDR2 from the germline V gene are MNHEY and SVGAGI. Trimming took off 4 bases at V and 2 bases at J, with 12 bases between the two ends. There are 15 residues in the CDR3. The CDR3 region is CASSSLGEGNQPQHF. The CDR3 DNA is TGTGCCAGCAGTTCCTTAGGGGAGGGCAATCAGCCCCAGCATTTT.

The gene calls are TRBV5-4 and TRBJ2-3, with 8 positions matching TRBD2. Germline V lookup: CDR1 SGHNT, CDR2 YYREEE (reference sequence). J was trimmed by 5 bases and V by 0 bases; bases with no gene match: 5. CDR3 length: 15 amino acids. CDR3 loop: CASSLAGGQGDTQYF. The CDR3 coding sequence is TGTGCCAGCAGCTTGGCGGGGGGGCAAGGAGATACGCAGTATTTT.

This chain connects TRBV7-9 to TRBJ1-1, with 10 bases aligning to TRBD1. From germline, CDR1 is SEHNR and CDR2 FQNEAQ (reference sequence). The junction had 4 bases not matched to a gene; V was cut back by 5 bases and J by 10 bases. This CDR3 contains 12 residues. CDR3 sequence: CASSGTGERAFF. CDR3 bases: TGTGCCAGCAGCGGGACAGGGGAACGAGCTTTCTTT.

The genes are TRBV7-6 and TRBJ2-5, with 8 bases matching TRBD1. Germline V gene data show CDR1 as SGHVS and CDR2 as FNYEAQ. J was trimmed by 2 bases and V by 5 bases; bases with no gene match: 10. The CDR3 has 16 amino acids. The CDR3 region is CASSPFIRGLQETQYF. Here the CDR3 DNA reads TGTGCCAGCAGCCCATTCATCAGGGGGCTTCAAGAGACCCAGTACTTC.